Presented here are 7 T cell receptor beta chains from one specimen sequenced in a study of cytomegalovirus exposure and HLA in healthy donors. The study ran its PCR with 60 Vbeta and 13 Jbeta primers. Sequenced by immunoSEQ multiplex PCR; TCRdb stores in-frame clones only, minus some. The sample yields about 190,000 clones, more than 65% seen once. Sequencing was done on a sample of PBMCs. The receptors stem from a man aged 50 to 60 in good health and CMV-seronegative.

The chain employs TRBV13 and TRBJ1-2; D is possibly TRBD1 (5 bases). This CDR3 has 13 amino acids. Germline-derived CDR1 and CDR2 are PRHDT and FYEKMQ (reference sequence). The ends were cut back, 2 bases at V and 7 bases at J, with 11 bases in the middle. The CDR3 DNA reads TGTGCCAGCAGCTTATCTTGGGGCCTTGGCTACACCTTC. Translation: CASSLSWGLGYTF.

This chain joins TRBV19 and TRBJ2-7, with D possibly being TRBD1 (5 bases). CDR1 and CDR2 from the germline V gene are LNHDA and SQIVND (reference sequence). V was shortened by 6 bases and J by 0 bases, with 12 bases between the two germline ends. The CDR3 length is 14 residues. The CDR3 DNA sequence: TGTGCCAGTAGCTGGGGCGGTAGCTCCTACGAGCAGTACTTC. Protein sequence: CASSWGGSSYEQYF.

This clone has just a few counts. This chain connects TRBV7-9 to TRBJ2-2; D is ambiguous. Trimming took off 11 bases at V and 6 bases at J, with 19 bases between the two ends. Germline CDR1 reads SEHNR; CDR2 reads FQNEAQ (reference sequence). The CDR3 sequence is 14 residues long. The CDR3 loop reads CAPSPAKHPGELFF. The CDR3 DNA follows: TGTGCCCCCTCCCCCGCAAAACACCCCGGGGAGCTGTTTTTT.

This rearrangement joins TRBV7-8 to TRBJ1-6; tentative D call: TRBD1 (6 bases). CDR1 SGHVS and CDR2 FQNEAQ come from the germline V gene. The CDR3 runs to 17 residues. Trimming pared 0 bases from V and 3 bases from J, leaving 12 bases between. The CDR3 reads CASSLAAGVYYNSPLHF. CDR3 nucleotides: TGTGCCAGCAGCTTAGCGGCAGGGGTCTACTATAATTCACCCCTCCACTTT.

Comment on this clone: Relative to the germline gene, one junction end is altered; a read error may explain this. This rearrangement joins TRBV7-9 to TRBJ2-1, with 9 positions matching TRBD2. CDR3 length: 18 amino acids. The germline CDR1 and CDR2 sequences are SEHNR and FQNEAQ (reference sequence). CDR3 coding DNA: TGTTCCAGCAGCTTAGGGAGACTAGCGGTCTCCGACTACAATGAGCAGTTCTTC. Its protein product is CSSSLGRLAVSDYNEQFF.

The rearrangement links TRBV29-1 to TRBJ2-7; 7 bases agree with TRBD1. The CDR3 spans 12 residues. Germline CDR1 SQVTM, CDR2 ANQGSEA. Trimming cost V 4 bases and J 3 bases; bases outside gene matches: 3. CDR3 sequence: CSVVAGGYEQYF. CDR3 nucleotide sequence: TGCAGCGTTGTGGCAGGGGGCTACGAGCAGTACTTC.

V usage is TRBV27 and J usage is TRBJ2-4; a possible D gene is TRBD1 (6 bases). Trimming stripped 3 bases from V and 8 bases from J, with 11 bases between. The CDR3 has 13 amino acids. Germline assignment: CDR1 MNHEY and CDR2 SMNVEV (reference sequence). Here the CDR3 reads CASSLGASDIQYF. The CDR3 bases are TGTGCCAGCAGTTTGGGGGCTTCAGACATTCAGTACTTC.